This record concerns one TCR beta chain sequence. CDR3 length: 16 residues. Germline V lookup: CDR1 SEHNR, CDR2 FQNEAQ (reference sequence). V trimming: 5 bases; J trimming: 1 base; junction bases outside the gene matches: 6. This sample stems from a study of blood T cell repertoires in COVID-19. In the study overall: Sources were T cells, B-cell-depleted T cells, or PBMCs; the material itself was cDNA or gDNA.

Data came from immunoSEQ multiplex PCR; TCRdb stores just in-frame clones and leaves some out. Altogether about 300,000 clones are present, under 90% being singletons, with the ten largest covering over 9%. The sample consisted of peripheral blood. The TCR originated in a woman aged 45-65 years who had recovered from COVID-19. This chain links TRBV7-9 with TRBJ2-2; 8 nucleotides align to TRBD1. This CDR3 reads CASSTAGGMNTGELFF. CDR3 in DNA: TGTGCCAGCAGCACTGCAGGGGGCATGAACACCGGGGAGCTGTTTTTT.